Listed below are T cell receptor beta chains from one sample, sequenced in a study of blood T cell dynamics during melanoma immunotherapy. TCRdb's table, derived via immunoSEQ multiplex PCR, lists solely in-frame clones and lacks some. The sample records approximately 7,000 clones, approximately 85% being singletons. The specimen was blood, collected from a patient treated with checkpoint blockade. These receptors originate from a human donor with melanoma. Some clones in this sample may be carry-over from other donors' samples. Both conserved end residues are part of each CDR3. D genes are given only for firm matches. Clone size is given for some rows only: seen once, a few or many times, or a class if the clone is expanded.

>.|TRBV7-2|.|TRBJ1-6|15
CASSLGSGAGSPLHF
TGTGCCAGCAGCTTAGGATCGGGGGCTGGTTCACCCCTCCACTTT
>.|TRBV28|TRBD1|TRBJ2-3|19
CASSLRGTGGAVVTDTQYF
TGTGCCAGCAGTTTGAGGGGGACAGGGGGCGCGGTGGTCACAGATACGCAGTATTTT
>.|TRBV27|.|TRBJ2-2|15
CASSLLLADTGELFF
TGTGCCAGCAGTTTATTACTAGCAGACACCGGGGAGCTGTTTTTT
>few|TRBV19|.|TRBJ2-1|16
CASSPPTSSFDNEQFF
TGTGCCAGTAGTCCGCCGACATCTTCATTCGACAATGAGCAGTTCTTC
>once|TRBV11-2|TRBD1|TRBJ2-1|15
CASSQTGMEYNEQFF
TGTGCCAGCAGCCAGACAGGGATGGAATACAATGAGCAGTTCTTC
>.|TRBV29-1|.|TRBJ2-7|11
CSVADSYEQYF
TGCAGCGTTGCCGACAGCTACGAGCAGTACTTC
>.|TRBV9|.|TRBJ2-1|15
CASSVEGVWSYEQFF
TGTGCCAGCAGCGTAGAAGGGGTGTGGTCCTATGAGCAGTTCTTC
>once|TRBV7-6|.|TRBJ1-1|13
CASSLTTPTEAFF
TGTGCCAGCAGCTTAACGACACCCACTGAAGCTTTCTTT
>once|TRBV7-8|.|TRBJ1-6|15
CASSLGVGAERALHF
TGTGCCAGCAGCTTAGGGGTAGGTGCTGAAAGGGCCCTCCACTTT
>.|TRBV2|.|TRBJ1-2|15
CASSPDSASLYGYTF
TGTGCCAGCAGCCCCGACAGTGCTTCCCTCTATGGCTACACCTTC
>.|TRBV7-9|.|TRBJ2-1|15
CASSLGQFPYNEQFF
TGTGCCAGCAGCTTAGGACAATTCCCCTACAATGAGCAGTTCTTC
>once|TRBV7-8|.|TRBJ2-5|13
CASSPQGQETQYF
TGTGCCAGCAGCCCACAGGGACAAGAGACCCAGTACTTC
>.|TRBV28|.|TRBJ2-7|14
CASSPASNSYEQYF
TGTGCCAGCAGTCCGGCTTCGAACTCCTACGAGCAGTACTTC
>.|TRBV7-7|TRBD1|TRBJ1-5|16
CASSHRQGWSNQPQHF
TGTGCTAGCAGCCATAGACAGGGGTGGAGCAATCAGCCCCAGCATTTT
>.|TRBV30|.|TRBJ2-5|15
CAWSPGDSLQETQYF
TGTGCCTGGAGTCCGGGGGACAGTCTGCAAGAGACCCAGTACTTC
>.|TRBV19|.|TRBJ1-5|15
CASSWDGYSNQPQHF
TGTGCCAGTAGTTGGGACGGGTATAGCAATCAGCCCCAGCATTTT
>.|TRBV19|.|TRBJ1-3|15
CASSIYARAIDTIYF
TGTGCCAGTAGTATCTACGCCAGGGCCATTGACACCATATATTTT
>few|TRBV11-2|TRBD2|TRBJ2-2|15
CASRRGAGVTGELFF
TGTGCCAGCAGACGGGGCGCGGGAGTAACCGGGGAGCTGTTTTTT
>.|TRBV7-8|.|TRBJ2-2|15
CASSGPRGNTGELFF
TGTGCCAGCAGCGGACCCAGGGGAAACACCGGGGAGCTGTTTTTT
>few|TRBV9|TRBD2|TRBJ2-5|15
CASSGLAGGGETQYF
TGTGCCAGCAGCGGACTAGCGGGGGGAGGAGAGACCCAGTACTTC
>.|TRBV9|.|TRBJ2-7|15
CASTPGDFQSYEQYF
TGTGCCAGCACCCCAGGGGACTTCCAATCCTACGAGCAGTACTTC
>.|TRBV9|.|TRBJ1-5|13
CASSLAGDQPQHF
TGTGCCAGCAGCTTGGCAGGGGATCAGCCCCAGCATTTT
>.|TRBV6-1|.|TRBJ1-1|14
CASSESGPNTEAFF
TGTGCCAGCAGTGAGAGTGGACCGAACACTGAAGCTTTCTTT
>.|TRBV7-2|.|TRBJ2-1|15
CASSDRSSLYNEQFF
TGTGCCAGCAGCGATCGGTCGAGCTTGTACAATGAGCAGTTCTTC
>.|TRBV29-1|.|TRBJ2-7|12
CSAGDSSYEQYF
TGCAGCGCGGGGGACAGCTCCTACGAGCAGTACTTC
>few|TRBV6-5|.|TRBJ2-1|16
CASSYLVPRGYNEQFF
TGTGCCAGCAGTTACTTAGTGCCCAGGGGCTACAATGAGCAGTTCTTC
>.|TRBV27|.|TRBJ2-7|15
CASSLSNGFNYEQYF
TGTGCCAGCAGTTTATCGAACGGTTTTAACTACGAGCAGTACTTC
>.|TRBV7-8|TRBD2|TRBJ2-1|17
CASSLLAAGPTYNEQFF
TGTGCCAGCAGCCTACTAGCGGCAGGGCCAACCTACAATGAGCAGTTCTTC
>.|TRBV15|.|TRBJ1-1|13
CATSTDSDDRAFF
TGTGCCACCAGCACCGACAGCGATGACAGGGCTTTCTTT
>few|TRBV5-4|.|TRBJ1-5|13
CASSLAGDQPQHF
TGTGCCAGCAGCTTGGCAGGGGATCAGCCCCAGCATTTT